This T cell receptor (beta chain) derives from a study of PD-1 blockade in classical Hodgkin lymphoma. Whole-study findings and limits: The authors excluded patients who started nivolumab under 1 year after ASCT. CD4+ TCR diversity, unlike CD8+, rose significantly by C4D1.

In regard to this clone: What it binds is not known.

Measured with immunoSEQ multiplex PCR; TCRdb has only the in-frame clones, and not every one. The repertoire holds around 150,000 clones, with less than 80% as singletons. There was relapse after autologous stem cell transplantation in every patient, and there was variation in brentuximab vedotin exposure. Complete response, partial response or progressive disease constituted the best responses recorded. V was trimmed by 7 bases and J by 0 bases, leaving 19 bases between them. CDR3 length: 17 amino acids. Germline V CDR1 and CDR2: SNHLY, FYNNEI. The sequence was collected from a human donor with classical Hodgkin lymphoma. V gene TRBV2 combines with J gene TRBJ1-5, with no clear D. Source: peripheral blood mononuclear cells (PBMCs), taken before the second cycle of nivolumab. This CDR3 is CASTQTRRGISNQPQHF. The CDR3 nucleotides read TGTGCCAGCACCCAAACTCGTCGGGGAATTAGCAATCAGCCCCAGCATTTT.